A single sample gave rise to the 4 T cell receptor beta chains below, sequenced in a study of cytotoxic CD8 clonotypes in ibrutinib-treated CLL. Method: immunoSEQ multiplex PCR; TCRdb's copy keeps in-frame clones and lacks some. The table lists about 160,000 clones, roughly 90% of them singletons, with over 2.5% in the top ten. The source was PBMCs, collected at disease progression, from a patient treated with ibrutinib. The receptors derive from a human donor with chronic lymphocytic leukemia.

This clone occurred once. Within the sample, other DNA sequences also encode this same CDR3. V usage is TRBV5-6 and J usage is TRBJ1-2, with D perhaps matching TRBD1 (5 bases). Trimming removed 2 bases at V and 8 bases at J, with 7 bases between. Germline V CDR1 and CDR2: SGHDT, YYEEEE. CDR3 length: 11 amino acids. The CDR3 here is CASSFREGYTF. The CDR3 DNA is TGTGCCAGCAGCTTCAGGGAGGGCTACACCTTC.

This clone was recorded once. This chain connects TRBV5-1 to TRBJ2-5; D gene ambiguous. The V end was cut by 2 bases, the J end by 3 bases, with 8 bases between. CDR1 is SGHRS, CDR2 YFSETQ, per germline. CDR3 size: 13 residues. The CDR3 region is CASSFLGEETQYF. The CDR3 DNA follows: TGCGCCAGCAGCTTCCTTGGCGAAGAGACCCAGTACTTC.

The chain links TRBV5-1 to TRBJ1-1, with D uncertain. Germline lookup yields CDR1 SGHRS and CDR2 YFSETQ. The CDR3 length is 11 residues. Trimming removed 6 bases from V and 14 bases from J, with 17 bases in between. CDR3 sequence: CASTGIGPTFF. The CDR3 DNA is TGCGCCAGCACCGGAATCGGGCCAACGTTCTTT.

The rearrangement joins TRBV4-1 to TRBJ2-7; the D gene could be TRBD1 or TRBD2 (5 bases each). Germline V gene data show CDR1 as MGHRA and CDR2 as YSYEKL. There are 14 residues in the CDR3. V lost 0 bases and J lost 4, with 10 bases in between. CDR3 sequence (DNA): TGCGCCAGCAGCCAAGATGGGGGAGCGTACGAGCAGTACTTC. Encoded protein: CASSQDGGAYEQYF.